This is a list of T cell receptor beta chains from one sample in a study of cytomegalovirus exposure and HLA in healthy donors. The data were produced by immunoSEQ multiplex PCR, yet TCRdb's version contains in-frame clones alone and is incomplete. The sample lists 110,000 or so clones; approximately 85% were seen once. Sequencing used PBMCs. Receptors were obtained from a woman aged 18-29 years in good health and CMV-seronegative. The CDR3 runs from the conserved cysteine through the conserved F or W. The order of the fields is CDR3 protein, V gene, J gene.

cdr3_aa: CASSPGTSTDTQYF; v_call: TRBV2; j_call: TRBJ2-3
cdr3_aa: CASIAGAGQETQYF; v_call: TRBV5-1; j_call: TRBJ2-5
cdr3_aa: CASSQVAEGYEQYF; v_call: TRBV4-1; j_call: TRBJ2-7
cdr3_aa: CASSSSGTQYF; v_call: TRBV27; j_call: TRBJ2-5
cdr3_aa: CAISGGQPREGYTF; v_call: TRBV10-3; j_call: TRBJ1-2
cdr3_aa: CSLGTDYEQYF; v_call: TRBV29-1; j_call: TRBJ2-7
cdr3_aa: CASSPSGAREQYF; v_call: TRBV10-2; j_call: TRBJ2-7
cdr3_aa: CASSLRQGCPYEQYF; v_call: TRBV5-1; j_call: TRBJ2-7
cdr3_aa: CATWGTSPGYTF; v_call: TRBV10-3; j_call: TRBJ1-2
cdr3_aa: CASSFSGGALGTGELFF; v_call: TRBV13; j_call: TRBJ2-2
cdr3_aa: CASTQTTTRGGGYTF; v_call: TRBV6-5; j_call: TRBJ1-2
cdr3_aa: CASSGRLAGVEYNEQFF; v_call: TRBV5-6; j_call: TRBJ2-1
cdr3_aa: CASSPPGHHYEQYF; v_call: TRBV18; j_call: TRBJ2-7
cdr3_aa: CAWRLAANTEAFF; v_call: TRBV30; j_call: TRBJ1-1
cdr3_aa: CASSLGSGGSQTQYF; v_call: TRBV5-8; j_call: TRBJ2-3
cdr3_aa: CSVEEEGAGGIYNEQFF; v_call: TRBV29-1; j_call: TRBJ2-1
cdr3_aa: CASALAGGLEQFF; v_call: TRBV11-3; j_call: TRBJ2-1
cdr3_aa: CASSVDWTGGYEQYF; v_call: TRBV9; j_call: TRBJ2-7
cdr3_aa: CASSLAGVGRQPQHF; v_call: TRBV5-6; j_call: TRBJ1-5
cdr3_aa: CASRIVDRDYQPQHF; v_call: TRBV28; j_call: TRBJ1-5
cdr3_aa: CASSIAQGDNYGYTF; v_call: TRBV19; j_call: TRBJ1-2
cdr3_aa: CASRALGQGTDTQYF; v_call: TRBV25-1; j_call: TRBJ2-3
cdr3_aa: CAIGAGAGGNEQYF; v_call: TRBV10-3; j_call: TRBJ2-7
cdr3_aa: CASSQASQAGQTYGYTF; v_call: TRBV4-1; j_call: TRBJ1-2
cdr3_aa: CASSSFPGTDSGNTIYF; v_call: TRBV27; j_call: TRBJ1-3
cdr3_aa: CATHGGARGYTF; v_call: TRBV19; j_call: TRBJ1-2
cdr3_aa: CASSLSPSTGELFF; v_call: TRBV5-1; j_call: TRBJ2-2